A selection of T cell receptor beta chains follows, all from one sample in a study of T cell repertoires in cytomegalovirus infection. From the reads, TCRdb called clonotypes with MiXCR, one entry per CDR3 protein. The sample yields 680,000 or so distinct CDR3 sequences, around a third seen once. Their target antigens are unknown. The specimen was cultured PBMCs, collected from culture after CMV antigen stimulation. These receptors were obtained from a human donor in good health (CMV status not recorded). Some clones in this sample may be carry-over from other donors' samples. Each CDR3 is given with its conserved first and last residue. A D gene is named only where the DNA matches it firmly. Clone size is given for some rows only: seen once, a few or many times, or a class if the clone is expanded.

j_call | d_call | v_call | clone_size | cdr3_nt | cdr3_aa
TRBJ1-1 | - | TRBV4-1 | - | TGCGCCAGCAGCCAATGGCAGAGGAACACTGAAGCTTTCTTT | CASSQWQRNTEAFF
TRBJ2-3 | TRBD1 | TRBV5-4 | - | TGTGCCAGCAGCTCGCAACAGGGGCCCCACCATCGCACAGATACGCAGTATTTT | CASSSQQGPHHRTDTQYF
TRBJ2-1 | TRBD2 | TRBV5-1 | - | TGCGCCAGCAGCTTGGAGGCTAGCGGGAGGACCTACAATGAGCAGTTCTTC | CASSLEASGRTYNEQFF
TRBJ2-1 | TRBD2 | TRBV7-2 | - | TGTGCCAGCAGCTTAATCCGGCTAGCGGGAGGACGTGAGCAGTTCTTC | CASSLIRLAGGREQFF
TRBJ2-1 | - | TRBV7-2 | many | TGTGCCAGCAGCTTAGAGGCCCAGCCCAATGAGCAGTTCTTC | CASSLEAQPNEQFF
TRBJ2-1 | - | TRBV7-2 | many | TGTGCCAGCAGCTTAGCTCGTTGGGACTACAATGAGCAGTTCTTC | CASSLARWDYNEQFF
TRBJ2-1 | - | TRBV5-1 | few | TGCGCCAGCAGCTTGTGGGGCCTCAATGAGCAGTTCTTC | CASSLWGLNEQFF
TRBJ2-7 | - | TRBV6-6 | - | TGTGCCAGCAGTTACTCGATCGGCCTACCCCCCTACGAGCAGTACTTC | CASSYSIGLPPYEQYF
TRBJ1-2 | - | TRBV7-2 | many | TGTGCCAGCAGCATTAAAGGGACAAGCGATGGCTACACCTTC | CASSIKGTSDGYTF
TRBJ2-7 | TRBD1 | TRBV19 | - | TGTGCCAGTAGTTTCACAGGGGGCGCGTACGAGCAGTACTTC | CASSFTGGAYEQYF
TRBJ1-6 | TRBD1 | TRBV10-3 | once | TGTGCCATCAGTCCAGGGACAGGGACCTATTCACCCCTCCACTTT | CAISPGTGTYSPLHF
TRBJ2-1 | - | TRBV5-4 | - | TGTGCCAGCAGCTCCGACGGGGGAACCTACAATGAGCAGTTCTTC | CASSSDGGTYNEQFF
TRBJ2-3 | TRBD2 | TRBV5-5 | - | TGTGCCAGCAGCCCGGGGACTATGGGATTTGCAGATACGCAGTATTTT | CASSPGTMGFADTQYF
TRBJ2-1 | - | TRBV7-6 | - | TGTGCCAGCAGCTTGGGTCTCCCCCCCTACAATGAGCAGTTCTTC | CASSLGLPPYNEQFF
TRBJ1-2 | - | TRBV2 | - | TGTGCCAGCAGTGAAGCGCTTGGGGTCTCCTATGGCTACACCTTC | CASSEALGVSYGYTF
TRBJ1-1 | - | TRBV7-2 | many | TGTGCCAGCAGCTTACTCAAGGGGAACACTGAAGCTTTCTTT | CASSLLKGNTEAFF
TRBJ1-5 | - | TRBV6-2/TRBV6-3 | - | TGTGCCAGCAGCATACAAGACAATCAGCCCCAGCATTTT | CASSIQDNQPQHF
TRBJ2-3 | - | TRBV19 | - | TGTGCCAGTAGTATAGGGGGGCTCTGGACAGATACGCAGTATTTT | CASSIGGLWTDTQYF
TRBJ2-3 | TRBD2 | TRBV4-2 | - | TGTGCCAGCAGCCCCACAGGTTGGCGGGGGGGTGCCACAGATACGCAGTATTTT | CASSPTGWRGGATDTQYF
TRBJ2-3 | - | TRBV24-1 | - | TGTGCCACCAGTGATTACGAGGGAGCGACAGATACGCAGTATTTT | CATSDYEGATDTQYF
TRBJ2-3 | TRBD2 | TRBV10-3 | - | TGTGCCATCAGTGACACCTTAGCGGGGGGCACAGATACGCAGTATTTT | CAISDTLAGGTDTQYF
TRBJ1-4 | TRBD1 | TRBV29-1 | - | TGCAGCGTTGGACAGGGCGCAACTAATGAAAAACTGTTTTTT | CSVGQGATNEKLFF
TRBJ2-7 | TRBD2 | TRBV7-4 | - | TGTGCCAGCAGCTTTGGACGGGGGGGCTACGAGCAGTACTTC | CASSFGRGGYEQYF
TRBJ1-3 | - | TRBV6-1 | few | TGTGCCAGCAGTGAGACCTCTGGAAACACCATATATTTT | CASSETSGNTIYF
TRBJ2-7 | TRBD2 | TRBV7-2 | few | TGTGCCAGCAGAACTACTAGCGGGAGTTCCTACGAGCAGTACTTC | CASRTTSGSSYEQYF
TRBJ2-1 | - | TRBV6-2/TRBV6-3 | - | TGTGCCAGCCGACGGGCTAGTGGCAATGAGCAGTTCTTC | CASRRASGNEQFF
TRBJ2-1 | - | TRBV19 | - | TGTGCCAGTAGTTCCTCAACTCCCGAGCAGTTCTTC | CASSSSTPEQFF
TRBJ2-3 | - | TRBV7-9 | - | TGTGCCAGCGGCCCCCGGGACCGGAACACAGATACGCAGTATTTT | CASGPRDRNTDTQYF
TRBJ1-5 | - | TRBV7-2 | many | TGTGCCAGCAGCTTGTCAGGGCATCAGCCCCAGCATTTT | CASSLSGHQPQHF
TRBJ2-2 | - | TRBV24-1 | - | TGTGCCACCAGTGATTCCGGGACCCCGAACACCGGGGAGCTGTTTTTT | CATSDSGTPNTGELFF
TRBJ1-5 | - | TRBV24-1 | - | TGTGCCACCAGCCCCGCCAGGGGATGGAGCAATCAGCCCCAGCATTTT | CATSPARGWSNQPQHF
TRBJ1-5 | - | TRBV7-2 | many | TGTGCCAGCAGCTCAACCGGGGCCCAGCCCCAGCATTTT | CASSSTGAQPQHF
TRBJ2-7 | - | TRBV12-3/TRBV12-4 | - | TGTGCCAGCAGTTCTGATAGGGAGCAGTACTTC | CASSSDREQYF
TRBJ2-5 | TRBD1 | TRBV7-2 | many | TGTGCCAGCAGCACGACGAGACAGGGCCCCCAGGAGACCCAGTACTTC | CASSTTRQGPQETQYF
TRBJ2-3 | TRBD1 | TRBV2 | - | TGTGCCAGCAGCCGAGACAGGGGTCCCGGAGATACGCAGTATTTT | CASSRDRGPGDTQYF
TRBJ2-3 | TRBD2 | TRBV7-6 | - | TGTGCCAGCAGACACTCCGGGACTAATACGGAATTT | CASRHSGTNTEF
TRBJ1-1 | - | TRBV12-3/TRBV12-4 | - | TGTGCCAGCAGTTTCTTTATCCGGACTGAAGCTTTCTTT | CASSFFIRTEAFF
TRBJ2-2 | TRBD1 | TRBV5-6 | - | TGTGCCAGCAGCCCGGGACAGGGTGCGACCGGGGAGCTGTTTTTT | CASSPGQGATGELFF
TRBJ1-4 | TRBD1 | TRBV6-1 | few | TGTGCCAGCAGACAGCCGGGACAGGGGCTGTTTTTT | CASRQPGQGLFF
TRBJ1-1 | - | TRBV6-6 | - | TGTGCCAGCAGTTCCCCCTTTCGAGGAGGGAAGAACACTGAAGCTTTCTTT | CASSSPFRGGKNTEAFF
TRBJ2-5 | - | TRBV10-3 | few | TGTGCCATCAGTGAGGGACAGCGGGCGGAGACCCAGTACTTC | CAISEGQRAETQYF
TRBJ2-3 | - | TRBV12-3/TRBV12-4 | - | TGTGCCAGCAACCCTGGGGGTGGAGGTCCAGATACGCAGTATTTT | CASNPGGGGPDTQYF
TRBJ1-1 | TRBD1 | TRBV7-9 | few | TGTGCCAGCACCTCTTACAGGGGGCGCCGGAACGTGTGGGGAACTGAAGCTTTCTTT | CASTSYRGRRNVWGTEAFF
TRBJ2-2 | TRBD2 | TRBV20-1 | few | TGCAGTGCTAGCCCCCTAGCGGAGGGGAACACCGGGGAGCTGTTTTTT | CSASPLAEGNTGELFF
TRBJ1-2 | - | TRBV6-1 | few | TGTGCCAGCAGTGGGGAGCCCTATGGCTACACCTTC | CASSGEPYGYTF
TRBJ2-3 | TRBD2 | TRBV12-3/TRBV12-4 | - | TGTGCCAGCAGCCGACTAGCGGGGGACTACACAGATACGCAGTATTTT | CASSRLAGDYTDTQYF
TRBJ1-5 | - | TRBV10-3 | once | TGTGCCATCAGTGAATTTGACAGGATCCTTAGCAATCAGCCCCAGCATTTT | CAISEFDRILSNQPQHF
TRBJ2-7 | - | TRBV7-2 | many | TGTGCCAGCAGCTCCTCCGAAGGGCTGCCCTACGAGCAGTACTTC | CASSSSEGLPYEQYF
TRBJ2-7 | TRBD1 | TRBV5-4 | - | TGTGCCAGCAGCTTGGACCAGGGGGTAAGAGAGCAGTACTTC | CASSLDQGVREQYF
TRBJ1-1 | - | TRBV20-1 | few | TGCAGTGCTCTCCGGGGCTCGAACACTGAAGCTTTCTTT | CSALRGSNTEAFF
TRBJ2-2 | TRBD2 | TRBV7-2 | - | TGTGCCATCACCCCCTCGGGAGCGGGAGCAGGCGGGGAGCTGTTTTTT | CAITPSGAGAGGELFF
TRBJ1-4 | TRBD1 | TRBV10-3 | - | TGTGCCATCAGTGAATACGGACAGGGGGGAACTAATGAAAAACTGTTTTTT | CAISEYGQGGTNEKLFF
TRBJ2-3 | - | TRBV15 | - | TGTGCCACCAGCAGATTACAGGAGTTGGCAGATACGCAGTATTTT | CATSRLQELADTQYF
TRBJ1-1 | - | TRBV7-9 | - | TGTGCCAGCAGCCAATGGGGCGGAGAGCGGAACACTGAAGCTTTCTTT | CASSQWGGERNTEAFF
TRBJ1-5 | - | TRBV7-2 | many | TGTGCCAGCAGCTTAGGAGGGGTGAGCAATCAGCCCCAGCATTTT | CASSLGGVSNQPQHF
TRBJ2-1 | TRBD2 | TRBV6-8 | few | TGTGCCAGCAGTCTCCTAGCGGGGCTGAACAATGAGCAGTTCTTC | CASSLLAGLNNEQFF
TRBJ2-5 | TRBD1 | TRBV5-1 | - | TGCGCCAGCAGGTCCGGGACAGGGCAAGAGACCCAGTACTTC | CASRSGTGQETQYF
TRBJ2-2 | TRBD1 | TRBV5-6 | once | TGTGCCAGCAGCCTCGGGACAGCCTCCGGGGAGCTGTTTTTT | CASSLGTASGELFF
TRBJ1-2 | - | TRBV11-2 | few | TGTGCCAGCAGCTTAGTTCGGGGGATAGATGGCTACACCTTC | CASSLVRGIDGYTF